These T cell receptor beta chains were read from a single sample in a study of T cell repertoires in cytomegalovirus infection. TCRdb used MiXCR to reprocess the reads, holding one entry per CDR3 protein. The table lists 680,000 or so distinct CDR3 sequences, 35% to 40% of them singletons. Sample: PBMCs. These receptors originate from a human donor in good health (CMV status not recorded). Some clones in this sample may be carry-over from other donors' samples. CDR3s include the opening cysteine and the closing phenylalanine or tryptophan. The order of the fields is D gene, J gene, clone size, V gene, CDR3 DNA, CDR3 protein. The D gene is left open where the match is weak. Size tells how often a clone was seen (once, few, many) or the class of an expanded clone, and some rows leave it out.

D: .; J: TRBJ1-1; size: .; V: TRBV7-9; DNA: TGTGCCAGCAGCTCTGCACGTGGACAGAACACTGAAGCTTTCTTT; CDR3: CASSSARGQNTEAFF
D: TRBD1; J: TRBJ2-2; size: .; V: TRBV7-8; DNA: TGTGCCAGCAGGGACAGGGTCGCCGGGGAGCCGTTTTTT; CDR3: CASRDRVAGEPFF
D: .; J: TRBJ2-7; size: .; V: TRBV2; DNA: TGTGCCAGTGCTAGACTCGACTCCTACGAGCAGTACTTC; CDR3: CASARLDSYEQYF
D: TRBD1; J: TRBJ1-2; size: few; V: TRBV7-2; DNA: TGTGCCAGCAGCGCCCGGGACAGACTCTATGGCTACACCTTC; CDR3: CASSARDRLYGYTF
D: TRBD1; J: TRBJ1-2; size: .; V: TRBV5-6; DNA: TGTGCCAGCAGCCCCCAACTCGGACAGGGGAACTATGGCTACACCTTC; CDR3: CASSPQLGQGNYGYTF
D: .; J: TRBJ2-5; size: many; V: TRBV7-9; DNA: TGTGCCAGCAGCCCCTCTGGGGAGGAGACCCAGTACTTC; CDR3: CASSPSGEETQYF
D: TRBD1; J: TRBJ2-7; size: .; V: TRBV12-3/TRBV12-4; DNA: TGTGCCAGCAGTCCGAGGACAGGGGGGGACGAGCAGTACTTC; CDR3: CASSPRTGGDEQYF
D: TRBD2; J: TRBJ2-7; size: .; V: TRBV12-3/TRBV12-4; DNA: TGTGCCAGCAGTTTCCGGACTAGCGGGAGGATCGAGCAGTACTTC; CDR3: CASSFRTSGRIEQYF
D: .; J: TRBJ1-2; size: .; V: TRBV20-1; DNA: TGCAGTGCTAGAGATAGGCAGGGTATTCGTGGCTACACCTTC; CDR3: CSARDRQGIRGYTF
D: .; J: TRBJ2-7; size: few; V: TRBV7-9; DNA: TGTGCCAGCAGCATCCAGACCTACGAGCAGTACTTC; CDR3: CASSIQTYEQYF
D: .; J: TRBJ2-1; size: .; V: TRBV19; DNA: TGTGCCAGTAGTATAGGGAATAATAGGAATGAGCAGTTCTTC; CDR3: CASSIGNNRNEQFF
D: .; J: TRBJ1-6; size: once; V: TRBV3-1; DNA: TGTGCCAGCCGGGCTGTAGCTAATTCACCCCTCCACTTT; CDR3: CASRAVANSPLHF
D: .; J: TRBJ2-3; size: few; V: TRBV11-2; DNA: TGTGCCAGCAGCCCCAGCCATGAAACCACAGATACGCAGTATTTT; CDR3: CASSPSHETTDTQYF
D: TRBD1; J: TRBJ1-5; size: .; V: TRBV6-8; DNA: TGTGCCAGCAGCAGATTTACAGGGGGAAGCAATCAGCCCCAGCATTTT; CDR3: CASSRFTGGSNQPQHF
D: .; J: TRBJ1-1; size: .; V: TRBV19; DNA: TGTGCCACCTACCACCCAGAAATCATGAACACTGAAGCTTTCTTT; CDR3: CATYHPEIMNTEAFF
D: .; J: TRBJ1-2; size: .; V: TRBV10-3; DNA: TGTGCCATCACCCGAGGGTGGCAGGGTGATGGCTACACCTTC; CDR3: CAITRGWQGDGYTF
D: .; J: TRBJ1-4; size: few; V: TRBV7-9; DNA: TGTGCCAGCAGCGGGGACCCGGAGGGGCCAACTAATGAAAAACTGTTTTTT; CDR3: CASSGDPEGPTNEKLFF
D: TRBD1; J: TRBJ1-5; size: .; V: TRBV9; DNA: TGTGCCAGCAGCGAGGGGGGGACAGACAATCAGCCCCAGCATTTT; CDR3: CASSEGGTDNQPQHF
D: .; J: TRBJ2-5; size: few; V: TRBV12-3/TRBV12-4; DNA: TGTGCCAGCAGTTTGGCAGCAGCAGAGACCCAGTACTTC; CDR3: CASSLAAAETQYF
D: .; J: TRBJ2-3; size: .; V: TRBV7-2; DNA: TGTGCCAGCGGGGAACAGATAGATACGCAGTCGTTT; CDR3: CASGEQIDTQSF
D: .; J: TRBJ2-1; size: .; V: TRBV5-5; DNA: TGTGCCAGCAGCTTGGCGCAGACTGGCCTAATCTCCTACAATGAGCAGTTCTTC; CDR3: CASSLAQTGLISYNEQFF
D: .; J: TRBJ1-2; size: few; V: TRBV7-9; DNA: TGTGCCAGCAGCTACGAGCCCTCTAACTATGGCTACACCTTC; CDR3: CASSYEPSNYGYTF
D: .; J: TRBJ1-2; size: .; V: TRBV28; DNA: TGTGCCAGCAGCTCTAAATTTCGTACTGGCTACACCTTC; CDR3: CASSSKFRTGYTF
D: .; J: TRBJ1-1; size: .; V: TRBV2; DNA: TGTGCCAGCAGCTGGAGGGGACTGAGGAACACTGAAGCTTTCTTT; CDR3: CASSWRGLRNTEAFF
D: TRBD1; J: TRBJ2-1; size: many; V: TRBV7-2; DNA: TGTGCCAGCAGCCTCAATGGCGGACAGGGTTACAATGAGCAGTTCTTC; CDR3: CASSLNGGQGYNEQFF
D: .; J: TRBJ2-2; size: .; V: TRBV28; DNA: TGTGCCAGCAGTTACCCCACTATCAACACCGGGGAGCTGTTTTTT; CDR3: CASSYPTINTGELFF
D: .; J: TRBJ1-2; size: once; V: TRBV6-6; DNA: TGTGCCAGCAGTGGGGGGGCCGCATACTATGGCTACACCTTC; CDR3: CASSGGAAYYGYTF
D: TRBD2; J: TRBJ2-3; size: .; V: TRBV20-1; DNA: TGCAGTGCGCCTACTAGCGGGGGGGTAACAGATACGCAGTATTTT; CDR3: CSAPTSGGVTDTQYF
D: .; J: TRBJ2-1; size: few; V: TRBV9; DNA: TGTGCCAGCAGCGTAGCTACTGTGCTAGCCAATGAGCAGTTCTTC; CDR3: CASSVATVLANEQFF
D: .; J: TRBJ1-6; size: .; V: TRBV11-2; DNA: TGTGCCAGCAGCCCCCCGACCGATAATTCACCCCTCCACTTT; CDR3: CASSPPTDNSPLHF
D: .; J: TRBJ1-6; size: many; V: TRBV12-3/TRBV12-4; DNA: TGTGCCAGCACCTTCCGAGGGAGGAATTCACCCCTCCACTTT; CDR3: CASTFRGRNSPLHF
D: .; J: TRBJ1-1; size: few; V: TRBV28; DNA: TGTGCCAGCAGTTTGACTGTGACAGGGAACACTGAAGCTTTCTTT; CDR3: CASSLTVTGNTEAFF
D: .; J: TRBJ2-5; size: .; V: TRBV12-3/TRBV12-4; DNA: TGTGCCAGCAGTTTAGATGGCAGGGTCCAAGAGACCCAGTACTTC; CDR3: CASSLDGRVQETQYF
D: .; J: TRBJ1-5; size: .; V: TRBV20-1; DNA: TGCAGTGCTAGGGCCCCCCGCAGGGGCCTCAATCAGCCCCAGCATTTT; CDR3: CSARAPRRGLNQPQHF
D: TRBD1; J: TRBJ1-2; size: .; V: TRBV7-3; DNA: TGTGCCAGCAGCGCTACAGGGGGGCAGAACTATGGCTACACCTTC; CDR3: CASSATGGQNYGYTF
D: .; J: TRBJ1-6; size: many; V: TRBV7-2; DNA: TGTGCCAGCAGCAAACAGGGATTTTCACCCCTCCACTTT; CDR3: CASSKQGFSPLHF
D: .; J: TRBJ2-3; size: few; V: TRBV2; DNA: TGTGCCAGCAGTGAAGCCAGGAATACAGATACGCAGTATTTT; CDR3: CASSEARNTDTQYF
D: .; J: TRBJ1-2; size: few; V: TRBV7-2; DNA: TGTGCCAGCAGCTTAGTTCCGGGGGGCGGTGGCTACACCTTC; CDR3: CASSLVPGGGGYTF
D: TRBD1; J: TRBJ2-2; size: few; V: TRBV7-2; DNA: TGTGCCAGCAGCTTTAGGACAGGGAGTACCGGGGAGCTGTTTTTT; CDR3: CASSFRTGSTGELFF
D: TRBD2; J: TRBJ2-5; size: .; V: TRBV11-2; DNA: TGTGCCAGCAGCTTCATCGGGGCGGGAGATACCCCGTCCTTC; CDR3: CASSFIGAGDTPSF
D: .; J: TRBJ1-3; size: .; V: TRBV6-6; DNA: TGTGCCAGCACCGGGGGCTCTGGAAACACCATATATTTT; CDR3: CASTGGSGNTIYF
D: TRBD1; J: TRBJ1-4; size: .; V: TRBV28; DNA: TGTGCCAGCACTTCGACAGGGGGTTTTGAAAAACTGTTTTTT; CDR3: CASTSTGGFEKLFF
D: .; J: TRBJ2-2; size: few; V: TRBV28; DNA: TGTGCCACCCATAGGCCGCCGAACACCGGGGAGCTGTTTTTT; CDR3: CATHRPPNTGELFF
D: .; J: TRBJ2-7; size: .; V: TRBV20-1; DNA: TGCAGTGCTCCACCGAACTCAGGGCGCCAAACCTACGAGCAGTACTTC; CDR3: CSAPPNSGRQTYEQYF
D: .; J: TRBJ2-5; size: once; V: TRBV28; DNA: TGTGCCAGCAGTTTATGGAGTCAGGGGAAAGAGACCCAGTACTTC; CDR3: CASSLWSQGKETQYF
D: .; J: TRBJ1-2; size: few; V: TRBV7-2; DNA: TGTGCCAGCAGCTTATCGGCTACAGGGAACTATGGCTACACCTTC; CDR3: CASSLSATGNYGYTF
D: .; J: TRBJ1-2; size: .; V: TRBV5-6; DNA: TGTGCCAGCAGCTTCGCCTGGGAGAGGGTAGATGGCTACACCTTC; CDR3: CASSFAWERVDGYTF
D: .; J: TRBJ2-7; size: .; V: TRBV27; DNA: TGTGACAGCAGCCCATCCTACGAGCAGTACTTC; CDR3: CDSSPSYEQYF
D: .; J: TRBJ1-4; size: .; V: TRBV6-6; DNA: TGTGCCAGCAGTTACTCCGTATCCGACGGACTGTTTTTT; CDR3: CASSYSVSDGLFF
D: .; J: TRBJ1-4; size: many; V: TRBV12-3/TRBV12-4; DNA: TGTGCCAGCAGTTTCGAAAGGGCTAATGAAAAACTGTTTTTT; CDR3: CASSFERANEKLFF
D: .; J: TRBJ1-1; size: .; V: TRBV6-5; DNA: TGTGCCAGCCGAGGTGGGCAGGGCTTGAACACTGAAGCTTTCTTT; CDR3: CASRGGQGLNTEAFF
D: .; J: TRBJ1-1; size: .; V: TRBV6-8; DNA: TGTGCCAGCAGTTTTCGGAATATGAACACTGAAGCTTTCTTT; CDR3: CASSFRNMNTEAFF